Listed below are T cell receptor beta chains from one sample, sequenced in a study of T-cell reconstitution after alpha-beta-depleted transplantation in children. In TCRdb, the PCR reads were re-called with MiXCR into one record per CDR3 protein. The data contain about 870,000 distinct CDR3 sequences, around 15% of them seen just once; the ten biggest clones take up under 6%. The starting material was PBMCs, mostly from graft donor cells, obtained 360 days after TCRalphabeta/CD19-depleted stem cell transplant. The receptors shown here come from a male patient aged 5 to 17 who had a stem cell transplant for acute lymphoblastic leukemia, so the T cells may come from the graft donor. The CDR3 runs from the conserved cysteine through the conserved F or W. The D gene is left open where the match is weak. Clone size, where shown, is once, few, many, or a class for clones that have expanded.

clone size: few; V gene: TRBV24-1; J gene: TRBJ2-1; D gene: -; CDR3 protein: CATSDYPGSSYNEQFF; CDR3 DNA: TGTGCCACCAGTGATTACCCGGGGAGCTCCTACAATGAGCAGTTCTTC
clone size: many; V gene: TRBV29-1; J gene: TRBJ2-4; D gene: -; CDR3 protein: CSVSRGENIQYF; CDR3 DNA: TGCAGCGTTTCCAGGGGAGAAAACATTCAGTACTTC
clone size: -; V gene: TRBV4-2; J gene: TRBJ2-1; D gene: -; CDR3 protein: CASSQDPLGDNEQFF; CDR3 DNA: TGTGCCAGCAGCCAAGACCCGTTAGGCGACAATGAGCAGTTCTTC
clone size: many; V gene: TRBV20-1; J gene: TRBJ2-7; D gene: -; CDR3 protein: CSTTERVSSYEQYF; CDR3 DNA: TGCAGTACCACCGAGCGGGTTTCTTCCTACGAGCAGTACTTC
clone size: few; V gene: TRBV12-3/TRBV12-4; J gene: TRBJ2-1; D gene: -; CDR3 protein: CASTSEGLSYNEQFF; CDR3 DNA: TGTGCCAGCACCAGCGAGGGGTTGAGTTACAATGAGCAGTTCTTC
clone size: -; V gene: TRBV5-1; J gene: TRBJ2-5; D gene: -; CDR3 protein: CASSYGGGQNKETQYF; CDR3 DNA: TGCGCCAGCAGCTATGGGGGAGGCCAGAATAAAGAGACCCAGTACTTC
clone size: few; V gene: TRBV25-1; J gene: TRBJ2-2; D gene: -; CDR3 protein: CASSEWGRNTGELFF; CDR3 DNA: TGTGCCAGCAGTGAATGGGGGCGTAACACCGGGGAGCTGTTTTTT
clone size: -; V gene: TRBV4-1; J gene: TRBJ2-2; D gene: -; CDR3 protein: CASMRVPNTGELFF; CDR3 DNA: TGCGCCAGCATGAGGGTACCGAACACCGGGGAGCTGTTTTTT
clone size: few; V gene: TRBV12-3/TRBV12-4; J gene: TRBJ2-1; D gene: -; CDR3 protein: CASSLGLTRNNEQFF; CDR3 DNA: TGTGCCAGCAGTTTAGGTTTAACAAGAAACAATGAGCAGTTCTTC
clone size: few; V gene: TRBV5-1; J gene: TRBJ2-7; D gene: TRBD2; CDR3 protein: CASSPRVTSGYTYEQYF; CDR3 DNA: TGCGCCAGCAGCCCCAGGGTGACTAGCGGGTATACCTACGAGCAGTACTTC
clone size: few; V gene: TRBV12-3/TRBV12-4; J gene: TRBJ2-5; D gene: TRBD1; CDR3 protein: CASSLIGTGGETQYF; CDR3 DNA: TGTGCCAGCAGTTTGATAGGGACAGGGGGGGAGACCCAGTACTTC
clone size: -; V gene: TRBV5-6; J gene: TRBJ2-5; D gene: TRBD2; CDR3 protein: CASSLTSGIRGETQYF; CDR3 DNA: TGTGCCAGCAGCTTGACTAGCGGGATCAGGGGAGAGACCCAGTACTTC
clone size: few; V gene: TRBV7-9; J gene: TRBJ2-1; D gene: TRBD1; CDR3 protein: CASSSGTGGHNEQFF; CDR3 DNA: TGTGCCAGCAGCTCCGGGACAGGGGGACACAATGAGCAGTTCTTC
clone size: -; V gene: TRBV7-3; J gene: TRBJ1-2; D gene: TRBD1; CDR3 protein: CASSAGTGGAPF; CDR3 DNA: TGTGCCAGCAGCGCCGGGACAGGGGGCGCCCCCTTC
clone size: -; V gene: TRBV7-2; J gene: TRBJ2-3; D gene: -; CDR3 protein: CASSLSAGAGTQYF; CDR3 DNA: TGTGCCAGCAGCTTATCGGCGGGGGCGGGTACGCAGTATTTT
clone size: -; V gene: TRBV10-3; J gene: TRBJ2-7; D gene: TRBD2; CDR3 protein: CAISDLLAGPLEQYF; CDR3 DNA: TGTGCCATCAGTGATCTGTTAGCGGGACCCCTCGAGCAGTACTTC
clone size: -; V gene: TRBV2; J gene: TRBJ2-7; D gene: -; CDR3 protein: CASSEYRQDYEQYF; CDR3 DNA: TGTGCCAGCAGTGAATATCGACAGGACTACGAGCAGTACTTC
clone size: -; V gene: TRBV27; J gene: TRBJ1-6; D gene: -; CDR3 protein: CASSWGQGRRNSPLHF; CDR3 DNA: TGTGCCAGCAGTTGGGGGCAGGGGCGAAGAAATTCACCCCTCCACTTT
clone size: few; V gene: TRBV20-1; J gene: TRBJ2-3; D gene: -; CDR3 protein: CSAREGEVVTDTQYF; CDR3 DNA: TGCAGTGCTAGAGAGGGAGAGGTGGTCACAGATACGCAGTATTTT
clone size: -; V gene: TRBV7-9; J gene: TRBJ1-1; D gene: -; CDR3 protein: CASLGGRQTEAFF; CDR3 DNA: TGTGCCAGCCTGGGGGGGCGACAGACTGAAGCTTTCTTT
clone size: many; V gene: TRBV5-5; J gene: TRBJ2-3; D gene: -; CDR3 protein: CASSLTGREPDTQYF; CDR3 DNA: TGTGCCAGCAGCTTGACAGGGAGGGAACCAGATACGCAGTATTTT
clone size: few; V gene: TRBV24-1; J gene: TRBJ2-3; D gene: -; CDR3 protein: CATSDLVEVTQYF; CDR3 DNA: TGTGCCACCAGTGACCTTGTCGAAGTTACGCAGTATTTT
clone size: -; V gene: TRBV20-1; J gene: TRBJ2-1; D gene: -; CDR3 protein: CSATAYNRAVDEQFF; CDR3 DNA: TGCAGTGCTACAGCATACAATAGGGCGGTGGATGAGCAGTTCTTC
clone size: -; V gene: TRBV4-1; J gene: TRBJ2-1; D gene: TRBD2; CDR3 protein: CASSQLLGREATYNEQFF; CDR3 DNA: TGCGCCAGCAGCCAACTCTTGGGCCGGGAGGCAACCTACAATGAGCAGTTCTTC
clone size: -; V gene: TRBV7-2; J gene: TRBJ2-3; D gene: -; CDR3 protein: CASSLVMGGRTDTQYF; CDR3 DNA: TGTGCCAGCAGCTTAGTAATGGGCGGACGCACAGATACGCAGTATTTT
clone size: few; V gene: TRBV7-4; J gene: TRBJ2-7; D gene: TRBD1; CDR3 protein: CASSLAQNRQGVFPYEQYF; CDR3 DNA: TGTGCCAGCAGCTTAGCGCAGAATCGACAGGGGGTATTCCCCTACGAGCAGTACTTC
clone size: -; V gene: TRBV4-1; J gene: TRBJ2-2; D gene: -; CDR3 protein: CASSQGPLLGELFF; CDR3 DNA: TGCGCCAGCAGCCAAGGCCCGCTGCTCGGGGAGCTGTTTTTT
clone size: -; V gene: TRBV2; J gene: TRBJ1-1; D gene: -; CDR3 protein: CASSEGRSSLNTEAFF; CDR3 DNA: TGTGCCAGCAGTGAAGGGCGCAGTTCCTTGAACACTGAAGCTTTCTTT
clone size: many; V gene: TRBV5-1; J gene: TRBJ2-7; D gene: -; CDR3 protein: CASSYSPDSYYEQYF; CDR3 DNA: TGCGCCAGCAGCTACTCTCCGGACAGCTACTACGAGCAGTACTTC
clone size: few; V gene: TRBV5-1; J gene: TRBJ2-1; D gene: TRBD2; CDR3 protein: CASSLPGLAGVNEQFF; CDR3 DNA: TGCGCCAGCAGCTTGCCGGGACTAGCGGGAGTGAATGAGCAGTTCTTC
clone size: -; V gene: TRBV16; J gene: TRBJ1-5; D gene: -; CDR3 protein: CASSPDSQPQHF; CDR3 DNA: TGTGCCAGCAGCCCCGACAGCCAGCCCCAGCATTTT
clone size: -; V gene: TRBV25-1; J gene: TRBJ2-3; D gene: TRBD2; CDR3 protein: CASRGTSGDTQYF; CDR3 DNA: TGTGCCAGCAGAGGGACTAGCGGTGATACGCAGTATTTT
clone size: few; V gene: TRBV10-2; J gene: TRBJ2-2; D gene: -; CDR3 protein: CASRPSGPRNTGELFF; CDR3 DNA: TGCGCCAGCAGGCCCTCAGGACCGAGAAACACCGGGGAGCTGTTTTTT
clone size: few; V gene: TRBV3-1; J gene: TRBJ2-1; D gene: -; CDR3 protein: CASSQGGPYNEQFF; CDR3 DNA: TGTGCCAGCAGCCAAGGCGGGCCCTACAATGAGCAGTTCTTC
clone size: few; V gene: TRBV9; J gene: TRBJ2-2; D gene: -; CDR3 protein: CASARPPGELFF; CDR3 DNA: TGTGCCAGCGCCCGCCCACCCGGGGAGCTGTTTTTT
clone size: few; V gene: TRBV5-6; J gene: TRBJ2-7; D gene: TRBD1; CDR3 protein: CASSPGTGPEQYF; CDR3 DNA: TGTGCCAGCAGCCCCGGGACAGGGCCCGAGCAGTACTTC
clone size: -; V gene: TRBV12-3/TRBV12-4; J gene: TRBJ2-7; D gene: -; CDR3 protein: CASSLTRAGALYEQYF; CDR3 DNA: TGTGCCAGCAGCCTGACACGAGCCGGGGCCCTCTACGAGCAGTACTTC
clone size: -; V gene: TRBV27; J gene: TRBJ1-3; D gene: -; CDR3 protein: CASSSRGVSSGNTIYF; CDR3 DNA: TGTGCCAGCAGTTCCAGGGGCGTCTCCTCTGGAAACACCATATATTTT
clone size: -; V gene: TRBV7-8; J gene: TRBJ2-2; D gene: TRBD2; CDR3 protein: CASSLVLVAGDTGELFF; CDR3 DNA: TGTGCCAGCAGCTTAGTCCTTGTAGCGGGAGACACCGGGGAGCTGTTTTTT
clone size: -; V gene: TRBV5-1; J gene: TRBJ2-2; D gene: -; CDR3 protein: CASSPRSGNTGELFF; CDR3 DNA: TGCGCCAGCAGCCCTCGTTCAGGGAACACCGGGGAGCTGTTTTTT
clone size: many; V gene: TRBV7-9; J gene: TRBJ2-7; D gene: -; CDR3 protein: CASSFSRDEDEQYF; CDR3 DNA: TGTGCCAGCAGCTTCTCCAGGGACGAGGACGAGCAGTACTTC
clone size: few; V gene: TRBV29-1; J gene: TRBJ2-1; D gene: TRBD2; CDR3 protein: CSVEGGTSGRNQFF; CDR3 DNA: TGCAGCGTTGAAGGGGGGACTAGCGGGAGAAATCAGTTCTTC
clone size: few; V gene: TRBV20-1; J gene: TRBJ1-6; D gene: -; CDR3 protein: CSAKKRTVVNSPLHF; CDR3 DNA: TGCAGTGCCAAAAAGAGGACAGTAGTTAATTCACCCCTCCACTTT
clone size: few; V gene: TRBV6-1; J gene: TRBJ2-3; D gene: TRBD2; CDR3 protein: CASSPSSGREGHDTQYF; CDR3 DNA: TGTGCCAGCAGCCCCTCTTCGGGGCGGGAGGGCCACGATACGCAGTATTTT
clone size: few; V gene: TRBV5-1; J gene: TRBJ2-3; D gene: TRBD2; CDR3 protein: CASSNSGRPFSTDTQYF; CDR3 DNA: TGCGCCAGCAGCAATAGCGGGAGGCCTTTTAGCACAGATACGCAGTATTTT
clone size: -; V gene: TRBV12-2; J gene: TRBJ2-6; D gene: -; CDR3 protein: CASRLVPGICRDRGANVLTF; CDR3 DNA: TGTGCAAGTCGCTTAGTCCCAGGTATTTGCAGGGATCGTGGGGCCAACGTCCTGACTTTC
clone size: few; V gene: TRBV24-1; J gene: TRBJ2-2; D gene: TRBD2; CDR3 protein: CATSDPGAGSGELFF; CDR3 DNA: TGTGCCACCAGTGATCCGGGAGCGGGGAGCGGGGAGCTGTTTTTT
clone size: few; V gene: TRBV7-6; J gene: TRBJ1-5; D gene: -; CDR3 protein: CASSSGDPSNQPQHF; CDR3 DNA: TGTGCCAGCAGCTCCGGGGATCCTAGCAATCAGCCCCAGCATTTT
clone size: few; V gene: TRBV4-2; J gene: TRBJ2-1; D gene: -; CDR3 protein: CASSFYRGLDEQFF; CDR3 DNA: TGTGCCAGCAGCTTCTACAGGGGACTAGACGAGCAGTTCTTC
clone size: many; V gene: TRBV5-1; J gene: TRBJ2-7; D gene: TRBD1; CDR3 protein: CASTAGQGVNEQYF; CDR3 DNA: TGCGCCAGCACAGCGGGACAGGGCGTCAACGAGCAGTACTTC
clone size: few; V gene: TRBV7-8; J gene: TRBJ2-5; D gene: TRBD1; CDR3 protein: CATRDRGQETQYF; CDR3 DNA: TGTGCCACACGGGACAGGGGACAAGAGACCCAGTACTTC
clone size: -; V gene: TRBV27; J gene: TRBJ2-7; D gene: -; CDR3 protein: CASSFPGVEQYF; CDR3 DNA: TGTGCCAGCAGTTTCCCAGGGGTCGAGCAGTACTTC
clone size: few; V gene: TRBV7-8; J gene: TRBJ1-6; D gene: -; CDR3 protein: CASSLIQGGLSYNSPLHF; CDR3 DNA: TGTGCCAGCAGCTTAATACAGGGTGGACTCTCCTATAATTCACCCCTCCACTTT
clone size: few; V gene: TRBV7-9; J gene: TRBJ2-7; D gene: TRBD1; CDR3 protein: CASSFFLRDRAPSEQYF; CDR3 DNA: TGTGCCAGCAGCTTTTTCCTCCGGGACAGGGCCCCTAGCGAGCAGTACTTC
clone size: -; V gene: TRBV12-5; J gene: TRBJ2-1; D gene: -; CDR3 protein: CASGLVYGMRSYNEQFF; CDR3 DNA: TGTGCTAGTGGTTTGGTATATGGTATGCGTTCCTACAATGAGCAGTTCTTC
clone size: few; V gene: TRBV6-1; J gene: TRBJ1-1; D gene: -; CDR3 protein: CASSERGARANTEAFF; CDR3 DNA: TGTGCCAGCAGTGAAAGAGGGGCTCGCGCGAACACTGAAGCTTTCTTT
clone size: -; V gene: TRBV7-2; J gene: TRBJ2-1; D gene: TRBD2; CDR3 protein: CASSLARTSVYNEQFF; CDR3 DNA: TGTGCCAGCAGCTTAGCACGGACTAGCGTCTACAATGAGCAGTTCTTC
clone size: few; V gene: TRBV10-2; J gene: TRBJ2-4; D gene: -; CDR3 protein: CASSETSPIQYF; CDR3 DNA: TGCGCCAGCAGTGAGACTAGCCCCATTCAGTACTTC